This entry lists 22 T cell receptor beta chains sequenced from one sample in a study of blood T cell repertoires in COVID-19. The table came from immunoSEQ multiplex PCR; TCRdb's copy has only in-frame clones and leaves some out. This sample carries around 200,000 clones, around 86% of them seen once, and the ten largest clones take around 6.5%. Sequences were obtained from peripheral blood. The receptors stem from a woman of 80 years or more in a cohort sampled during active or convalescent COVID-19.

The CDR3 region has the DNA TGTGCCAGCAGTTACTCAGGGGGCTCTGGAAACACCATATATTTT. This sequence encodes CASSYSGGSGNTIYF. V usage is TRBV6-5 and J usage is TRBJ1-3, with a possible D match to TRBD1 (6 bases). CDR3 length equals 15 residues. Trimming removed 0 bases from V and 0 bases from J, with 6 bases in between. The germline V gene has CDR1 MNHEY and CDR2 SVGAGI.

V is TRBV11-2 and J is TRBJ2-7; possibly TRBD1 for D (6 bases). CDR1 SGHAT and CDR2 FQNNGV come from the germline V gene. V was trimmed by 5 bases and J by 4 bases, leaving 15 bases between them. CDR3 length: 14 amino acids. CDR3 amino acids: CASSTRQGPYEQYV. The CDR3, as DNA: TGTGCCAGCAGCACCCGCCAGGGGCCGTACGAGCAGTACGTC.

The chain employs TRBV6-2 or TRBV6-3 and TRBJ1-5, with no clear D. The germline V and J ends were trimmed by 4 bases and 4 bases, with 14 bases remaining between them. Germline V gene sequence: CDR1 MNHEY, CDR2 SVGEGT. The CDR3 runs 15 residues. Written as DNA, the CDR3 is TGTGCCAGCAGTTCTACCGGTAACTCAAATCAGCCCCAGCATTTT. Its translation: CASSSTGNSNQPQHF.

The chain has TRBV11-2 and TRBJ2-1, with TRBD2 as a possible D gene (6 bases). Looked up from germline, CDR1 is SGHAT and CDR2 is FQNNGV. The V gene lost 2 bases and the J gene lost 2 bases, with 10 bases spanning the gap. This CDR3 spans 15 amino acids. CDR3 amino acids: CASSLNPGAYNEQFF. CDR3 bases: TGTGCCAGCAGCTTAAACCCGGGAGCCTACAATGAGCAGTTCTTC.

The J gene is TRBJ1-1, the V gene TRBV27, with a possible D match to TRBD1 (5 bases). The ends were cut back, 4 bases at V and 0 bases at J, with 15 bases in the middle. The CDR3 has 16 amino acids. CDR1 is MNHEY and CDR2 is SMNVEV in the germline V gene (reference sequence). CDR3 loop: CASSSSPPGVNTEAFF. CDR3 sequence (DNA): TGTGCCAGCAGTTCTAGCCCACCGGGGGTGAACACTGAAGCTTTCTTT.

The chain is built from TRBV15 and TRBJ1-2, with D tentatively TRBD1 (6 bases). Germline lookup yields CDR1 LNHNV and CDR2 YYDKDF (reference sequence). The V end was cut by 1 base, the J end by 7 bases, with 16 bases between. CDR3 size: 15 residues. CDR3 region: CATSRAYGGPLGYTF. Here the CDR3 DNA reads TGTGCCACCAGCAGAGCCTACGGGGGGCCACTTGGCTACACCTTC. Complete variable domain (other parts from reference TRBV15 and TRBJ1-2): DAMVIQNPRYQVTQFGKPVTLSCSQTLNHNVMYWYQQKSSQAPKLLFHYYDKDFNNEADTPDNFQSRRPNTSFCFLDIRSPGLGDTAMYLCATSRAYGGPLGYTFGSGTRLTVV.

The CDR3 sequence is CASSSMRPNRGQGQPQHF. CDR3 bases: TGTGCCAGCAGTTCAATGAGACCAAACAGGGGGCAGGGTCAGCCCCAGCATTTT. The rearrangement joins TRBV27 to TRBJ1-5, with TRBD1 matching 9 bases. With V trimmed by 4 bases and J by 6 bases, 16 bases remained unmatched. The CDR3 covers 18 residues. From germline, CDR1 is MNHEY and CDR2 SMNVEV (reference sequence).

V usage is TRBV10-1 and J usage is TRBJ1-2; a possible D gene is TRBD1 (5 bases). Per the germline V gene, CDR1 is WNHNN and CDR2 is SYGVQD (reference sequence). Trimming stripped 5 bases from V and 8 bases from J, with 12 bases between. The CDR3 is 12 amino acids. DNA for the CDR3: TGCGCCAGCAGTTTCAGGGTTAACGGCTACACCTTC. Encoded protein: CASSFRVNGYTF.

The V call is TRBV27, the J call TRBJ2-3; 7 nucleotides align to TRBD2. Germline V gene data show CDR1 as MNHEY and CDR2 as SMNVEV (reference sequence). The CDR3 is 18 amino acids. J gave up 2 bases and V 2 bases, and 13 bases lay outside the gene matches. This CDR3 is CASSLTPQLASITDTQYF. CDR3 nucleotide sequence: TGTGCCAGCAGTTTAACCCCCCAACTAGCGTCTATCACAGATACGCAGTATTTT.

The rearrangement joins TRBV12-3 or TRBV12-4 to TRBJ1-6; a possible D gene is TRBD1 (5 bases). The V end lost 6 bases, the J end lost 11 bases, and 11 bases lay between the germline ends. This CDR3 comprises 12 residues. The CDR3 here is CASSRVQAPLHF. In DNA, the CDR3 is TGTGCCAGCAGCAGGGTTCAGGCACCCCTCCACTTT.

J is TRBJ1-2 and V is TRBV3-1 (or the pseudogene TRBV3-2); 7 nucleotides align to TRBD1. Per germline, CDR1 LGHDT and CDR2 YNNKEL (reference sequence). The junction had 14 bases not matched to a gene; V was cut back by 3 bases and J by 7 bases. The CDR3 runs 16 residues. Written as DNA, the CDR3 is TGTGCCAGCAGCCATCCCCAGCCTACAGGGGCGGGTGGCTACACCTTC. Residues: CASSHPQPTGAGGYTF.

V usage is TRBV21-1 and J usage is TRBJ2-7; TRBD2 is taken as the D call from the table, unchecked against the DNA. TRBV21-1 is a listed pseudogene. This CDR3 comprises 17 residues. In DNA, the CDR3 is TGTGCCAGCAGCAGGGGGAGGGCCTGCCCCTTGGATTGCGAGCAGTACGTC. It specifies CASSRGRACPLDCEQYV.

The chain is built from TRBV6-6 and TRBJ2-7; 11 bases match TRBD1. The V segment lost 4 bases and the J segment 4 bases; nucleotides outside the gene matches: 3. CDR3 length: 14 amino acids. Germline CDR1 MNHNY, CDR2 SVGAGI (reference sequence). CDR3 in amino acids: CASSSWDRGYEQYV. Written as DNA, the CDR3 is TGTGCCAGCAGTTCATGGGACAGGGGGTACGAGCAGTACGTC.

The gene calls are TRBV19 and TRBJ1-5; the match to TRBD1 covers 9 bases. Germline V gene sequence: CDR1 LNHDA, CDR2 SQIVND (reference sequence). This CDR3 contains 15 residues. V lost 4 bases and J lost 6; bases outside the gene matches: 7. The CDR3 protein is CASSRGQGDPQPQHF. The CDR3 DNA reads as TGTGCCAGTAGTAGGGGACAGGGTGATCCTCAGCCCCAGCATTTT. The entire variable domain, with the rest obtained from reference TRBV19 and TRBJ1-5, is as follows: DGGITQSPKYLFRKEGQNVTLSCEQNLNHDAMYWYRQDPGQGLRLIYYSQIVNDFQKGDIAEGYSVSREKKESFPLTVTSAQKNPTAFYLCASSRGQGDPQPQHFGDGTRLSIL.

This clone was recorded many times. This chain connects TRBV6-2 or TRBV6-3 to TRBJ2-3; no reliable D call. The CDR3 is made up of 13 amino acids. Trimming shortened V by 3 bases and J by 0 bases, and 4 bases separated the two germline ends. Germline lookup yields CDR1 MNHEY and CDR2 SVGEGT. The CDR3 loop is CASSYSSTDTQYF. CDR3 bases: TGTGCCAGCAGTTATTCGAGCACAGATACGCAGTATTTT.

CDR3 in DNA: TGTGCCTCAGGGGGCCTATACACCGGGGAGCTGTTTTTT. It codes for CASGGLYTGELFF. The rearrangement uses TRBV28 and TRBJ2-2, with TRBD1 matching 8 bases. The CDR3 extends over 13 amino acids. V dropped 11 bases and J dropped 3; count of bases not matched to a gene: 5. CDR1 is MDHEN, CDR2 SYDVKM, per germline.

This rearrangement joins TRBV11-3 to TRBJ1-2, with 8 bases lining up with TRBD1. Germline assignment: CDR1 SGHNT and CDR2 YENEEA. The CDR3 is 14 residues long. J was trimmed by 8 bases and V by 5 bases; bases with no gene match: 10. The CDR3 sequence: CASSRTPGGDGYTF. The CDR3 nucleotides are TGTGCCAGCAGCAGAACCCCAGGGGGCGACGGCTACACCTTC. The complete variable domain, with remaining parts taken from reference TRBV11-3 and TRBJ1-2, reads EAGVVQSPRYKIIEKKQPVAFWCNPISGHNTLYWYLQNLGQGPELLIRYENEEAVDDSQLPKDRFSAERLKGVDSTLKIQPAELGDSAVYLCASSRTPGGDGYTFGSGTRLTVV.

This clone was found once. The chain employs TRBV5-4 and TRBJ1-2; tentatively, D is TRBD1 (6 bases). V lost 0 bases, J lost 6 bases, and 15 bases lay in between. This CDR3 spans 15 amino acids. The germline gives CDR1 SGHNT, CDR2 YYREEE (reference sequence). The CDR3 here is CASSLGAGVRHGYTF. In DNA form, the CDR3 reads TGTGCCAGCAGCTTGGGGGCAGGGGTTCGGCATGGCTACACCTTC.

The V gene is TRBV6-2 or TRBV6-3, the J gene TRBJ2-5; D call uncertain. Per the germline V gene, CDR1 is MNHEY and CDR2 is SVGEGT. Trimming cost V 4 bases and J 1 base, with 7 bases left between them. This CDR3 contains 13 residues. Here the CDR3 DNA reads TGTGCCAGCAGTTCCACACCCCAAGAGACCCAGTACTTC. Translated, it gives CASSSTPQETQYF.

The V gene is TRBV3-1 (or the pseudogene TRBV3-2), the J gene TRBJ2-7; TRBD2 matches 8 bases. The CDR3 covers 14 residues. Germline V gives CDR1 LGHDT, CDR2 YNNKEL (reference sequence). The V segment lost 8 bases and the J segment 6 bases; nucleotides outside the gene matches: 12. For the CDR3, the DNA is TGTGCCAGCCATCCGGGAGGGCCCTCGGGCGAGCAGTACGTC. Translated, it gives CASHPGGPSGEQYV.

DNA of the CDR3: TGTGCCATTGGGCAAGGGGGCGGACAGCCCCAGCATTTT. Translating gives CAIGQGGGQPQHF. The chain carries TRBV10-3 and TRBJ1-5, with 7 bases matching TRBD1. CDR3 length: 13 amino acids. The V gene end was trimmed by 9 bases and the J gene end by 7 bases; junction bases not matched to a gene: 9. Germline CDR1 and CDR2: ENHRY and SYGVKD.

The chain is built from TRBV5-5 and TRBJ1-1; TRBD1 matches at 7 bases. The CDR3 is 14 amino acids. The junction had 6 bases not matched to a gene; V was cut back by 1 base and J by 6 bases. Germline CDR1 reads SGHKS; CDR2 reads YYEKEE (reference sequence). The CDR3 sequence: CASSLKLGGAEAFF. CDR3 in DNA: TGTGCCAGCAGCTTGAAGTTAGGGGGCGCTGAAGCTTTCTTT.